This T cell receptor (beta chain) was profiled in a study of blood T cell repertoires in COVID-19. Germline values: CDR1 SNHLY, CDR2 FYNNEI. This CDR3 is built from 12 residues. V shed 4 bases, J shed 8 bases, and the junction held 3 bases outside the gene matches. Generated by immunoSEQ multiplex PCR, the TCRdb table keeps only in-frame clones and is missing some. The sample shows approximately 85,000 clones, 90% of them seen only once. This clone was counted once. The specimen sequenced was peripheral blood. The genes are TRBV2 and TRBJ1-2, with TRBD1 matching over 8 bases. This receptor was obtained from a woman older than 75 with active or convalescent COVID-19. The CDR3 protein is CASSGTGRGYTF. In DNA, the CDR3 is TGTGCCAGCAGTGGGACAGGGAGAGGCTACACCTTC. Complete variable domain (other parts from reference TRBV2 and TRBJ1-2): EPEVTQTPSHQVTQMGQEVILRCVPISNHLYFYWYRQILGQKVEFLVSFYNNEISEKSEIFDDQFSVERPDGSNFTLKIRSTKLEDSAMYFCASSGTGRGYTFGSGTRLTVV.